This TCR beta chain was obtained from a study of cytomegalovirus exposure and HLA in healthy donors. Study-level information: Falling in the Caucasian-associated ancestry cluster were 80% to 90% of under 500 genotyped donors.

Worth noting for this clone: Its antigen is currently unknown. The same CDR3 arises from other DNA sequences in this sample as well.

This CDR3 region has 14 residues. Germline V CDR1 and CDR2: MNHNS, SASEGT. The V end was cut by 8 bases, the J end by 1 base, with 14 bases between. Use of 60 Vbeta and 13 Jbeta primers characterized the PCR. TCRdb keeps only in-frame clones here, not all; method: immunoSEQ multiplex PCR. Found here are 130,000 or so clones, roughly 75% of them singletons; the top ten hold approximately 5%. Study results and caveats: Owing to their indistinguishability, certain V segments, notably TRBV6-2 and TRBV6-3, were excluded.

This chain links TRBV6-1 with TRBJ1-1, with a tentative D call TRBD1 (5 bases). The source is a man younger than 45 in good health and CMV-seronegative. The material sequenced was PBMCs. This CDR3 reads CASLLTGANTEAFF. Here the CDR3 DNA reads TGTGCCAGCCTTTTAACAGGAGCGAACACTGAAGCTTTCTTT.